This T cell receptor beta chain was sequenced in a study of blood T cell repertoires in COVID-19 (dated by TCRdb to the early 2020s). Broadly, across the study: Samples covering the acute and convalescent phases of COVID-19 were provided by collaborators in the United States, Italy and Spain. The material from the prospective study consisted of cDNA or gDNA derived from T cells, B-cell-depleted T cells, or PBMCs. Deeply sampled blood TCRbeta repertoires from subjects exposed to, actively infected with, or recovered from COVID-19 were included in the dataset. The repertoires were released in a freely available public database meant as a resource for research on the immune response to SARS-CoV-2. Samples came from the ongoing ImmuneRACE study (first 160 participants) plus 1,254 subjects from 6 global collaborators. Sample metadata almost always included a de-identified subject ID, COVID-19 status, age in years and sex. Where available, HLA class I and class II types were obtained from metadata supplied by the sample provider rather than from assay-based typing.

Samples from volunteer blood donors who had recovered from COVID-19 were contributed by a second Seattle source. The collaborating institutions used their own protocols to collect whole blood in K2EDTA tubes. For TCRbeta analysis, collaborators shipped samples in one of three forms: frozen whole blood, isolated PBMCs, or DNA extracted from either of those sample types. CDR1 and CDR2 (LGHDT, YNNKEL) derive from the germline V gene (reference sequence). The CDR3 spans 15 residues, from the cysteine through the phenylalanine. CDR3 DNA only is kept here, 45 bases in frame from base 1. Trimming takes 2 bases off V and 3 bases off J; junction bases not matched to a gene: 5. TCRbeta CDR3 regions were amplified from genomic DNA by means of the immunoSEQ Assay, a bias-controlled multiplex PCR. The original methods were these. The number of nucleated cells in each sample was estimated by amplification of reference gene primers within the assay. To quantify the absolute abundance of each unique TCRbeta CDR3 rearrangement, sequence reads were collapsed and filtered. For each sample, productive Simpson clonality was calculated as the square root of Simpson's diversity index over productive rearrangements. TCRdb took over this immuneACCESS table, retaining in-frame rearrangements with V and J assigned. Such tables are incomplete; in checked studies, under half of the missing clones stem from an unresolved V gene, and the remainder is unexplained. V and J calls and clone size are as listed in that table; D and trimming were resolved from the DNA. The sample profile shows approximately 130,000 clones; approximately 86% of them were found once. About 18% of the sample lies in the top ten.

About this clone itself: Its antigen is still unknown. No per-base quality is available; no much larger clone lies one base away.

The paper as a whole reports these results and caveats: How much clinical and demographic metadata was included differed by source and by participant, and the metadata was provided uncurated.

The sample taken for sequencing was peripheral blood. The receptor comes from a woman in her forties or fifties who had recovered from COVID-19. The chain is encoded by TRBV3-1 (or the pseudogene TRBV3-2) joined to TRBJ1-1, with 8 central nucleotides matching TRBD1. The CDR3 reads as follows: CASSQPDRAYTEAFF. The nucleotides are TGTGCCAGCAGCCAACCGGACAGGGCGTACACTGAAGCTTTCTTT.